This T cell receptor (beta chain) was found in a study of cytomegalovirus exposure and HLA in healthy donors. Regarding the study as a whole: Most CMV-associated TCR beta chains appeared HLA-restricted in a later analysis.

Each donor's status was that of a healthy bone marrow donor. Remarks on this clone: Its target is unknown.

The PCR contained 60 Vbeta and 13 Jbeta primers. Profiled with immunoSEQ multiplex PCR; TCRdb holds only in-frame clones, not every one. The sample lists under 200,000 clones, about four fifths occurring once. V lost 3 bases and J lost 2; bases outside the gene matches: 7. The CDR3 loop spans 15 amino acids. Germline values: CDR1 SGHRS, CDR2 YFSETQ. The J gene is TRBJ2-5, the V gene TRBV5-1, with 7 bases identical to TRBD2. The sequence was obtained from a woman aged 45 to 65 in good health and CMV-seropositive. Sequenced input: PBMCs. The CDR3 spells CASSSRGGEQETQYF. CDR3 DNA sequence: TGCGCCAGCAGCTCTAGGGGAGGGGAACAAGAGACCCAGTACTTC.